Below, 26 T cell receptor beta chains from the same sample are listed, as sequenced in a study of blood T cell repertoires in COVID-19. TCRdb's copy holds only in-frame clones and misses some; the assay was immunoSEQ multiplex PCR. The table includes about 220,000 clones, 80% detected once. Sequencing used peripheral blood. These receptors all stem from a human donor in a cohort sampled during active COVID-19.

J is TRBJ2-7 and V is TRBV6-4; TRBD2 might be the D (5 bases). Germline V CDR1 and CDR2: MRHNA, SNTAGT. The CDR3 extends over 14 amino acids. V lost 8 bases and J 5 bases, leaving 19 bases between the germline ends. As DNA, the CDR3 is TGTGCCAGCGTACTGGACTCTCATACCCACGAGCAGTACTTC. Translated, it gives CASVLDSHTHEQYF.

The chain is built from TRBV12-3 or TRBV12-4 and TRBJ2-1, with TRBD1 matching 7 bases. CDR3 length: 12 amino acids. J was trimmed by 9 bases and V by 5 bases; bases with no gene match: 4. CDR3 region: CASSPDRVEQFF. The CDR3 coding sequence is TGTGCCAGCAGTCCCGACAGGGTTGAGCAGTTCTTC.

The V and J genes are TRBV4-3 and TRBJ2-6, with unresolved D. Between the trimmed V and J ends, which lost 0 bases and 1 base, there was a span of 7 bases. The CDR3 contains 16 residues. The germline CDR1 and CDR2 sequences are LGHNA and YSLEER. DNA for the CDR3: TGCGCCAGCAGCCAAGAATGGCGGTCTGGGGCCAACGTCCTGACTTTC. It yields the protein CASSQEWRSGANVLTF.

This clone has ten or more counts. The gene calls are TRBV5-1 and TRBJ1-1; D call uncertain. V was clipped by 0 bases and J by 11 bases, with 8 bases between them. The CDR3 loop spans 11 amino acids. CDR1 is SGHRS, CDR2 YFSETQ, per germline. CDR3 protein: CASSLGGTAFF. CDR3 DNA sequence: TGCGCCAGCAGCTTGGGAGGTACTGCTTTCTTT.

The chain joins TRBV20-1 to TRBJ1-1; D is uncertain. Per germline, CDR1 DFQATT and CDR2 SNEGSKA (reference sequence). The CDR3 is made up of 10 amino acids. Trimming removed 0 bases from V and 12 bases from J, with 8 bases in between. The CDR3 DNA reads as TGCAGTGCTAGAGAGGAGGAGTCTTTCTTT. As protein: CSAREEESFF.

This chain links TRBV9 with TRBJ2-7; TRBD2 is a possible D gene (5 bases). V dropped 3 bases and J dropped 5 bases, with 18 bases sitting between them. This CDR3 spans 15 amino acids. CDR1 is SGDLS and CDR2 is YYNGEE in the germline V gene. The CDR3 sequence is CASSAKTPSGNEQYF. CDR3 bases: TGTGCCAGCAGCGCAAAGACGCCGTCGGGGAACGAGCAGTACTTC.

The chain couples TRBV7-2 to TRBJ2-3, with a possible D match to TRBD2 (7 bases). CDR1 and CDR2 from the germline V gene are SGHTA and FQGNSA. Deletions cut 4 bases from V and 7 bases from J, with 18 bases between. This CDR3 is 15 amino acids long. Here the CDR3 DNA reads TGTGCCAGCAGCTCGACAGGTCTACTAGCGCATACGCAGTATTTT. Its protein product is CASSSTGLLAHTQYF.

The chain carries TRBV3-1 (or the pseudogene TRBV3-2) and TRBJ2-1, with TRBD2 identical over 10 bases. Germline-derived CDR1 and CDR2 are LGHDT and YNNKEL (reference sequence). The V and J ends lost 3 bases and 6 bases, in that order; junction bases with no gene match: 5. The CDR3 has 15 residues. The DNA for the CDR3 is TGTGCCAGCAGCCACGAGCGGGAGGGCCCCAATGAGCAGTTCTTC. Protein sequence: CASSHEREGPNEQFF.

For the CDR3, the DNA is TGCGCCAGCAGCTTGGGGGAGGGAGATGGACATGAAAAACTGTTTTTT. Residues: CASSLGEGDGHEKLFF. The V call is TRBV5-1, the J call TRBJ1-4; D call uncertain. The CDR3 spans 16 residues. V lost 0 bases to trimming and J lost 6 bases, with 15 bases between them. The germline V gene has CDR1 SGHRS and CDR2 YFSETQ.

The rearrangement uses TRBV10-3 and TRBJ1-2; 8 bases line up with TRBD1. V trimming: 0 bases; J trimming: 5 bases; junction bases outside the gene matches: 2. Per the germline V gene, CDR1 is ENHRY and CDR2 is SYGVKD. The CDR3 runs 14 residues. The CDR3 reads CAISESRQGYGYTF. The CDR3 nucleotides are TGTGCCATCAGTGAGTCGAGACAGGGGTATGGCTACACCTTC.

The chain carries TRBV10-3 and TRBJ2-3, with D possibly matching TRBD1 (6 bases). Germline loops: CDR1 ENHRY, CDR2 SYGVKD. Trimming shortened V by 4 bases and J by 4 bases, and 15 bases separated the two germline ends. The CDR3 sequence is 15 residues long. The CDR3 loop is CAISVVSGVSDTQYF. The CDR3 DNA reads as TGTGCCATCAGTGTGGTGTCAGGGGTTTCAGATACGCAGTATTTT.

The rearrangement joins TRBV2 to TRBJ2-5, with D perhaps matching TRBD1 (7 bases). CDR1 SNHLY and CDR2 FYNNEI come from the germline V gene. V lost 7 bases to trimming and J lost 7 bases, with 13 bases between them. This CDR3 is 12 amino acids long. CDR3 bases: TGTGCCAGCAAACGACAGGGAGGGACCCAGTACTTC. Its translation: CASKRQGGTQYF. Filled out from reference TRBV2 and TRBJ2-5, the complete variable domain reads EPEVTQTPSHQVTQMGQEVILRCVPISNHLYFYWYRQILGQKVEFLVSFYNNEISEKSEIFDDQFSVERPDGSNFTLKIRSTKLEDSAMYFCASKRQGGTQYFGPGTRLLVL.

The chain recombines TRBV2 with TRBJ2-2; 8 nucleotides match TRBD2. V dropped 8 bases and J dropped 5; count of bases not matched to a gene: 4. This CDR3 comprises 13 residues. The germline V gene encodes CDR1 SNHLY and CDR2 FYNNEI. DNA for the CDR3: TGTGCCAGCCGAGCGGGGGAGACCGGGGAGCTGTTTTTT. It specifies CASRAGETGELFF.

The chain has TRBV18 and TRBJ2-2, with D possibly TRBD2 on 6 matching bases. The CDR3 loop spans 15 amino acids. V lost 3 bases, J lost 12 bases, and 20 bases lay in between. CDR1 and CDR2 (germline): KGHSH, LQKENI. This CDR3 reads CASSPRDFATGKLFF. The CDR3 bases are TGTGCCAGCTCACCGAGGGACTTCGCCACGGGGAAGCTGTTTTTT.

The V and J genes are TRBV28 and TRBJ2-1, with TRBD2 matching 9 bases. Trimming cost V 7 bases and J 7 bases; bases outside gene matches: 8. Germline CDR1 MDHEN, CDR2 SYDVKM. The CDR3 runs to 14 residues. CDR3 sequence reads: CASIWSGGLNEQFF. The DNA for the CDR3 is TGTGCCAGCATCTGGAGCGGGGGGCTAAATGAGCAGTTCTTC.

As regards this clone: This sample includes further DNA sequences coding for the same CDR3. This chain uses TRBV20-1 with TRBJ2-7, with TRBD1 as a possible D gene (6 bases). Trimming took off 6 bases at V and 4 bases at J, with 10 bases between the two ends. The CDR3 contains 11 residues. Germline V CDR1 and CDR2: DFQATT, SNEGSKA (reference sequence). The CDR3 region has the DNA TGCAGTGCCCCAGGGGTGTACGAGCAGTACTTC. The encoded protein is CSAPGVYEQYF.

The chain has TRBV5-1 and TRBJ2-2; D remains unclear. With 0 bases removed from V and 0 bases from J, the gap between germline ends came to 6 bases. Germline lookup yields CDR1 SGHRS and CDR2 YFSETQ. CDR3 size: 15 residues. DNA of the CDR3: TGCGCCAGCAGCTTGGGCAGTCCGAACACCGGGGAGCTGTTTTTT. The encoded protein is CASSLGSPNTGELFF. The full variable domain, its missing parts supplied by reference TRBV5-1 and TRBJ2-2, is KAGVTQTPRYLIKTRGQQVTLSCSPISGHRSVSWYQQTPGQGLQFLFEYFSETQRNKGNFPGRFSGRQFSNSRSEMNVSTLELGDSALYLCASSLGSPNTGELFFGEGSRLTVL.

The CDR3 sequence is CATSDHRGGAKNIQYF. CDR3 DNA: TGTGCCACCAGCGACCACAGGGGTGGAGCCAAAAACATTCAGTACTTC. The rearrangement links TRBV15 to TRBJ2-4; 7 bases are a match to TRBD1. From germline, CDR1 is LNHNV and CDR2 YYDKDF (reference sequence). This CDR3 comprises 16 residues. V trimming: 5 bases; J trimming: 0 bases; junction bases outside the gene matches: 7. The full variable domain, with the rest looked up from reference TRBV15 and TRBJ2-4, is DAMVIQNPRYQVTQFGKPVTLSCSQTLNHNVMYWYQQKSSQAPKLLFHYYDKDFNNEADTPDNFQSRRPNTSFCFLDIRSPGLGDTAMYLCATSDHRGGAKNIQYFGAGTRLSVL.

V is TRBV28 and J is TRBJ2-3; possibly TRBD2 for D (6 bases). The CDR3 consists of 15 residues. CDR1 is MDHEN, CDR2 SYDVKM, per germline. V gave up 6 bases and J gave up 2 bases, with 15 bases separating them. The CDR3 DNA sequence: TGTGCCAGCAGATTGGCGGAGGGCCACACAGATACGCAGTATTTT. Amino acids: CASRLAEGHTDTQYF.

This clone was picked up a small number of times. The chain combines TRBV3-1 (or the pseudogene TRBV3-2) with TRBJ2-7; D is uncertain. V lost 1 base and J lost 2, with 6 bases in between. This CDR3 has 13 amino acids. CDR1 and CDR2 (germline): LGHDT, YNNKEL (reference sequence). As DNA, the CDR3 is TGTGCCAGCAGCCAAGGTACAGCCTACGAGCAGTACTTC. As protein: CASSQGTAYEQYF.

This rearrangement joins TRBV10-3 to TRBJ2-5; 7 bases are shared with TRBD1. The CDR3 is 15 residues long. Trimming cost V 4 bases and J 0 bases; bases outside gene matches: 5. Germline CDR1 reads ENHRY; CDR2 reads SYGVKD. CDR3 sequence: CAISARDSHQETQYF. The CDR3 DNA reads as TGTGCCATCAGTGCCCGGGACAGCCACCAAGAGACCCAGTACTTC.

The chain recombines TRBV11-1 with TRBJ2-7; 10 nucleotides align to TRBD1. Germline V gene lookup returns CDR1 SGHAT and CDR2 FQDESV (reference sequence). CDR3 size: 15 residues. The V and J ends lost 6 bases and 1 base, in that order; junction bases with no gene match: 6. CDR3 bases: TGTGCCAGCAGGCTAGGGACAGGGGCTTCCTACGAGCAGTACTTC. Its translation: CASRLGTGASYEQYF.

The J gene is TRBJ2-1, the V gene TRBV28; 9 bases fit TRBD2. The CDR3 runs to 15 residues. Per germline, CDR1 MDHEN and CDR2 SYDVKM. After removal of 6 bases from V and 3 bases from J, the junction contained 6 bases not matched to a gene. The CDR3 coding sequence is TGTGCCAGCAGAACCGGGACTAGCTTCTACAATGAGCAGTTCTTC. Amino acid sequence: CASRTGTSFYNEQFF.

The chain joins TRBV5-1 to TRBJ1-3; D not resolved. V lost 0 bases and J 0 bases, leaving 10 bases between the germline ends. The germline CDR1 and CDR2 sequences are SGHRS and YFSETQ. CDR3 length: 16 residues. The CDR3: CASSLVGSNSGNTIYF. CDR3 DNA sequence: TGCGCCAGCAGCTTGGTGGGCAGCAACTCTGGAAACACCATATATTTT.

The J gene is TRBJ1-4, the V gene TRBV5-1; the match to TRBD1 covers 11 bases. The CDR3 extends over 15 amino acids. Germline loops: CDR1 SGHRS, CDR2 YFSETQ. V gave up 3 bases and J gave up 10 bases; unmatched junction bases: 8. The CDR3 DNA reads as TGCGCCAGCAGCTCGGATGGACAGGGGGCTGGAAAACTGTTTTTT. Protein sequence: CASSSDGQGAGKLFF.

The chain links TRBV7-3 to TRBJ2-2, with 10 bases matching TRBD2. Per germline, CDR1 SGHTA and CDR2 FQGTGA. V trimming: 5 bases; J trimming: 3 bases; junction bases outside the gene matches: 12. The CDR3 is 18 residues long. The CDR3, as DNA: TGTGCCAGCAGCCAGCGGGGGGGCCTCCGGAGGGACACCGGGGAGCTGTTTTTT. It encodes CASSQRGGLRRDTGELFF.